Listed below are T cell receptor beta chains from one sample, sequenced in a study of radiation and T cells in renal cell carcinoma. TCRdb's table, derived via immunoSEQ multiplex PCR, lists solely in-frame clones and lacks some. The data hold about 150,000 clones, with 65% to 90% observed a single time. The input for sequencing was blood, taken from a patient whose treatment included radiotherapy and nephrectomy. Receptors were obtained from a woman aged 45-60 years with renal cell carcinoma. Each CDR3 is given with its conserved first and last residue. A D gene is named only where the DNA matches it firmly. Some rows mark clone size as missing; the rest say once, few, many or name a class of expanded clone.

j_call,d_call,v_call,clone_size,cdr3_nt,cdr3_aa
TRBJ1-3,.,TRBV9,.,TGTGCCAGCAGCGTGGGACACTCTTTCTCTGGAAACACCATATATTTT,CASSVGHSFSGNTIYF
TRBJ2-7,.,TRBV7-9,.,TGTGCCAGCAGCTTAGGAACCTACGAGCAGTACTTC,CASSLGTYEQYF
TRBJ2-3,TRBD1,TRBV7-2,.,TGTGCCAGCAGCTCGACAGGGAGTAGCACAGATACGCAGTATTTT,CASSSTGSSTDTQYF
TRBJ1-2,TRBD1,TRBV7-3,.,TGTGCCAGCAGCCAGAGACAGGGGGCGGCCTATGGCTACACCTTC,CASSQRQGAAYGYTF
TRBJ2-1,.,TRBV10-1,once,TGCGCCAGCAGTGACGGGGGGACAGACGACAATGAGCAGTTCTTC,CASSDGGTDDNEQFF
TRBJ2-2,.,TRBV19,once,TGTGCCAGTAGTATAGCTCAGGGGGGGACCGGGGAGCTGTTTTTT,CASSIAQGGTGELFF
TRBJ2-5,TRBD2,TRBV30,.,TGTGCCTGGAGTACGGGGGGGCTACAAGAGACCCAGTACTTC,CAWSTGGLQETQYF
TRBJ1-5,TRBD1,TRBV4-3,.,TGCGCCAGCAGCCCACAGGGGGGAAGCAATCAGCCCCAGCATTTT,CASSPQGGSNQPQHF
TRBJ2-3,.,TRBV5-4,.,TGTGCCAGCAGCTTGGACAGTAGCACAGATACGCAGTATTTT,CASSLDSSTDTQYF
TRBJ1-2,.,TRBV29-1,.,TGCAGCGTCAATCCGGGCCCTATCGTCTATGGCTACACCTTC,CSVNPGPIVYGYTF
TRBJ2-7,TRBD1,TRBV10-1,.,TGCGCCAGTCAGCCGGGACAGGGGGGCGAGCAGTACTTC,CASQPGQGGEQYF
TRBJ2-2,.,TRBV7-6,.,TGTGCCAGCAGCTCCACAGGGACACAAGCCGGGGAGCTGTTTTTT,CASSSTGTQAGELFF
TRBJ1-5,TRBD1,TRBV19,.,TGTGCCAGTACCCGAGGTGTGGGACAGGGTAATCAGCCCCAGCATTTT,CASTRGVGQGNQPQHF
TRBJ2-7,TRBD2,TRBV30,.,TGTGCCTGGAGTGCGACTGGGGGGGGATACGAGCAGTACTTC,CAWSATGGGYEQYF
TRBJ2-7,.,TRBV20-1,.,TGCAGTGCTAACAGGGAATACGAGCAGTACTTC,CSANREYEQYF
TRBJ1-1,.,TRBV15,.,TGTGCCACCAGCAGAGATGAGGGCAGGGAAGCTTTCTTT,CATSRDEGREAFF
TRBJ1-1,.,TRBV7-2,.,TGTGCCAGCAGCTTTAGATGGACTGAAGCTTTCTTT,CASSFRWTEAFF
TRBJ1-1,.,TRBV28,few,TGTGCCAGCAGTTTTTGGGGTAGTGAAGCTTTCTTT,CASSFWGSEAFF
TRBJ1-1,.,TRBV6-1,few,TGTGCCAGCACGCCAAAGCTTTGGGCTGAAGCTTTCTTT,CASTPKLWAEAFF
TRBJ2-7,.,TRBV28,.,TGTGCCAGCAGTTTAGAACCGGGGCAGGAGTCCAGCGAGCAGTACTTC,CASSLEPGQESSEQYF
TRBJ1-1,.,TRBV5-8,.,TGTGCCAGCAGCTTGAGGGGAACTCAGGATGAAGCTTTCTTT,CASSLRGTQDEAFF
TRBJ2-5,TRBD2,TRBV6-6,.,TGTGCCAGCGGGGCGGGTAGCGGGTCCCAAGAGACCCAGTACTTC,CASGAGSGSQETQYF
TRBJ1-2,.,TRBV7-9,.,TGTGCCAGCAGCGCCGCCTATGGCTACACCTTC,CASSAAYGYTF
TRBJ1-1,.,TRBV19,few,TGTGCCAGTAGTGTACAGGGACGGGGCACTGAAGCTTTCTTT,CASSVQGRGTEAFF
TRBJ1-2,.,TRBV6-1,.,TGTGCCAGCAGTACCTTAGGGGGCTACACCTTC,CASSTLGGYTF
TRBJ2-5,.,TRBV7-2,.,TGTGCCAGCAGCTTAGCCCGGTTAGTGGAGACCCAGTACTTC,CASSLARLVETQYF
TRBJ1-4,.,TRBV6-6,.,TGTGCCAGCAGTTACTCACGGAATGAAAAACTGTTTTTT,CASSYSRNEKLFF
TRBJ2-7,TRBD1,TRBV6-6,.,TGTGCCAGCAGGAACACCCGGGACAGGGGGTACGAGCAGTACTTC,CASRNTRDRGYEQYF
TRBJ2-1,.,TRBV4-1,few,TGCGCCAGCAGCCGGGCGAGTTTAGGTCTCGGTGAGCAGTTCTTC,CASSRASLGLGEQFF
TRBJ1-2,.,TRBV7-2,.,TGTGCCAGCAGCCTCGCAGGGGAGGACTATGGCTACACCTTC,CASSLAGEDYGYTF
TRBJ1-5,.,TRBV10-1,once,TGCGCCAGCAGTTGGGGGGTGACGGCTAGTCAGCCCCAGCATTTT,CASSWGVTASQPQHF
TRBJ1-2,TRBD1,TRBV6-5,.,TGTGCCAGCAGCCGGGACAGCCTTAACTATGGCTACACCTTC,CASSRDSLNYGYTF
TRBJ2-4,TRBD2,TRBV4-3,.,TGCGCCAGCAGCCAAGATCAGGGAGGGCTAAACATTCAGTACTTC,CASSQDQGGLNIQYF
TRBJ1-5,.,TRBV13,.,TGTGCCAGCAGCTCAATGGGGGGGGGTCAGCCCCAGCATTTT,CASSSMGGGQPQHF
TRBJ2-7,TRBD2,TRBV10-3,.,TGTGCCATCAGTGTGACTAGCGGGACAAACTACGAGCAGTACTTC,CAISVTSGTNYEQYF
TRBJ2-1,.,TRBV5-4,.,TGTGCCAGCAGCAAAGAGAGGACAGACCTGAATGAGCAGTTCTTC,CASSKERTDLNEQFF
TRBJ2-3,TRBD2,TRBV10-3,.,TGTGCCATCAGGATAGCGGGAGAGGGAGATACGCAGTATTTT,CAIRIAGEGDTQYF
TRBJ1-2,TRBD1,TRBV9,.,TGTGCCAGCAGCGGACAGGGGTTAGGCTACACCTTC,CASSGQGLGYTF
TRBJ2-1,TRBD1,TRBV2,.,TGTGCCAGCAGGGAACGACAGGGGAATGAGCAGTTCTTC,CASRERQGNEQFF
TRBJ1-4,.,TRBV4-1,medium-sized,TGCGCCAGCAGCCAAGTGGCGGGGACAAGTAATGAAAAACTGTTTTTT,CASSQVAGTSNEKLFF
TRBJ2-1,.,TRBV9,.,TGTGCCAGCAGCGTAGAACATGAGCAGTTCTTC,CASSVEHEQFF
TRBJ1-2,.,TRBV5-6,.,TGTGCCAGCAGCTTGGATGGGCGGGGACTAGTAGTGAACACCTTC,CASSLDGRGLVVNTF
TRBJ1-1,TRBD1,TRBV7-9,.,TGTGCCAGCAGCTTCGGGACAGAAAACACTGAAGCTTTCTTT,CASSFGTENTEAFF
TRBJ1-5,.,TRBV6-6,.,TGTGCCAGCAGTTACTCCCGTGGGGCCCATCAGCCCCAGCATTTT,CASSYSRGAHQPQHF
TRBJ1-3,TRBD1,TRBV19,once,TGTGCCAGTTACAGGGGTAACGCCGGAAACACCATATATTTT,CASYRGNAGNTIYF
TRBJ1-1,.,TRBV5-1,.,TGCGCCAGCAGCTTGGACGGGGTCCTGCTGTTGGCTGAAGCTTTCTTT,CASSLDGVLLLAEAFF
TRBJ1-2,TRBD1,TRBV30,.,TGTGCCTGGAGTGTTTGGGACAGATATGGCTACACCTTC,CAWSVWDRYGYTF
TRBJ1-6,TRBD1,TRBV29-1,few,TGCAGCGTTGGTGACAGGGGGGATTCACCCCTCCACTTT,CSVGDRGDSPLHF
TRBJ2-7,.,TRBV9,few,TGTGCCAGCAGCCCAGGGGCCGTTCCTCAGCAGTACTTC,CASSPGAVPQQYF
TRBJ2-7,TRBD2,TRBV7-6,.,TGTGCCAGCAGCTTATCCTTTTCTAGCGGGAGTCCTTACGAGCAGTACTTC,CASSLSFSSGSPYEQYF
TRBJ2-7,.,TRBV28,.,TGTGCCAGCAGTGTAACTCGCTACGAGCAGTACTTC,CASSVTRYEQYF
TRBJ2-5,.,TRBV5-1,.,TGCGCCAGCAGGGAGCTAGCCTACCAAGAGACCCAGTACTTC,CASRELAYQETQYF
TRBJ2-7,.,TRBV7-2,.,TGTGCCAGCAGCTTAGATCGGCGCGAGCAGTACTTC,CASSLDRREQYF
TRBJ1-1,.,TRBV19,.,TGTGCCACTCACCGGGACATGAATATGATAACTGAAGCTTTCTTT,CATHRDMNMITEAFF
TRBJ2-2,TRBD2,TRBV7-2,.,TGTGCCAGCAGCTTCATGATAGCGGGGGGGAACACCGGGGAGCTGTTTTTT,CASSFMIAGGNTGELFF
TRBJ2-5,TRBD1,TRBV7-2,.,TGTGCCAGTCGACAGGGTGGGCAAGAGACCCAGTACTTC,CASRQGGQETQYF